The clone carrying this T cell receptor (beta chain) was seen only once. What it binds is not known. Amplification used 60 Vbeta primers and 13 Jbeta primers. Repertoires were generated with immunoSEQ multiplex PCR, while TCRdb's copy carries only in-frame clones and drops some. The data hold 90,000 to 120,000 clones, with approximately 73% observed a single time. This record belongs to a study of cytomegalovirus exposure and HLA in healthy donors. Whole-study findings and limits: Prediction of most subjects' HLA-A and HLA-B alleles by TCR beta sequences was reportedly accurate.

Germline-derived CDR1 and CDR2 are SQVTM and ANQGSEA. CDR3 size: 14 residues. Trimming removed 7 bases at V and 2 bases at J, with 15 bases between. The sequenced sample was PBMCs. The chain is built from TRBV29-1 and TRBJ2-1; possibly TRBD1 for D (6 bases). This clonotype was sampled from a man aged 25 to 40 in good health and CMV-seronegative. The CDR3 DNA is TGCAGCGGCTCCGGCAGGGGTGCCTACAATGAGCAGTTCTTC. Translation gives CSGSGRGAYNEQFF.